One T cell receptor beta chain is described in this entry. As yet, its antigen is unknown. The CDR3 has 13 amino acids. The germline V gene has CDR1 SGHTA and CDR2 FQGTGA. Trimming took off 5 bases at V and 4 bases at J, with 10 bases between the two ends. PCR used 60 Vbeta primers and 13 Jbeta primers. Repertoires were generated with immunoSEQ multiplex PCR, while TCRdb's copy carries only in-frame clones and drops some. Its table records approximately 200,000 clones. The data are from a study of cytomegalovirus exposure and HLA in healthy donors. Study-wide background: A previous analysis identified 117 million unique TCR beta sequences derived from roughly 180 million T cells. Study-wide points: The classifier was said to identify cytomegalovirus status with high specificity and sensitivity. In a later analysis, an Asian-associated ancestry cluster reportedly showed fewer N-insertions than the approximately 670-donor mean.

Specimen: PBMCs. The chain joins TRBV7-3 to TRBJ2-3, with D possibly matching TRBD2 (6 bases). The sequence came from a boy between 5 and 17 years old in good health and CMV-seronegative. The CDR3 spells CASSPGSADTQYF. The CDR3 DNA sequence: TGTGCCAGCAGCCCCGGGAGTGCAGATACGCAGTATTTT.